What follows is one T cell receptor (beta chain) and its context. Its antigen is still unknown. No base-level quality is on record; no much larger clone is a single base apart. TCRdb shows the sequencer as Illumina NovaSeq 6000. TCRalpha and TCRbeta cDNA libraries were built by 5'RACE with constant-segment primers, adding sample barcodes and unique molecular identifiers. Trizol reagent was used to extract RNA from every sample. Libraries were amplified in two PCR steps, with a second sample barcode and Illumina TruSeq adapters added in the second step. The libraries were sequenced on an Illumina NovaSeq using 2 x 150 bp paired-end reads. In the source study's methods: Reads were demultiplexed and collapsed into UMI-guided consensus sequences with migec v1.2.7. Using mixcr v2.1.11, UMI consensuses were aligned to TRA and TRB V and J templates and then assembled into clonotypes. Expanded or contracted clonotypes were those called significant by both edgeR and NoisET, with noise models trained on biological replicates. For edgeR calls, the thresholds were a false discovery rate-adjusted p below 0.01 and a log2 fold-change of 1. As an exploratory analysis of dynamics, max-normalized trajectories of the 1000 most abundant clonotypes were examined with PCA combined with hierarchical clustering. Each responding clone was given a CD4 or CD8 phenotype based on the CD4+ and CD8+ repertoires, which had been sequenced separately. The public reads were reanalyzed by TCRdb: fastp trimming at Q25, MiXCR alignment, in-frame beta chains only. Duplicate CDR3 protein sequences are folded into a single record with the most common DNA and genes. TCRdb's processing, not the authors', yielded these V and J calls. The sample table lists roughly 130,000 distinct CDR3 sequences, 16% of them with a count of one. In total, the top ten clones hold about 14% of the sample.

The data originate from a study of T-cell memory formation after mild COVID-19 (dated by TCRdb to about 2021). A note on the overall study: Most TCR sequence clusters were specific to one of the two donors. The cohort comprised two young, previously healthy adult volunteers, one female and one male. Longitudinal TCRalpha and TCRbeta repertoire sequencing tracked T-cell clones expanding and contracting after mild COVID-19 in a couple of donors. Paper-wide results and their limitations: Some responding clones were detected in pre-infection memory, suggesting pre-existing cross-reactive memory T cells joined the SARS-CoV-2 response. Only a couple of mild cases were covered in the study, and larger cohorts including severe cases with pre-infection samples were considered necessary. SARS-CoV-2 specificity was not confirmed for the second-wave clones peaking on day 37. Contracting CD4+ clones were located mainly in the CM and EM memory subsets, whereas CD8+ clones were found to be enriched in EMRA. Clones that contracted from day 15 to 85 showed balanced CD4/CD8 phenotypes, whereas a second wave of clones that expanded from day 15 to 37 leaned towards CD4+.

Ficoll-Paque density gradient centrifugation was used to isolate PBMCs. This receptor was obtained from an adult woman who had mild COVID-19 (a few samples of this study predate the infection). The sample titles of this study are shuffled in the database, so cell type and time point are left out; the donor was told from shared clones. Sequencing input: PBMCs or a T cell subset sorted from them (not recorded which).

The CDR3 region reads CASSSHPGTGGMSSYEQYF. The nucleotide sequence reads as follows: TGTGCCAGCAGCTCTCACCCCGGGACAGGGGGTATGAGCTCCTACGAGCAGTACTTC. This chain joins TRBV11-3 to TRBJ2-7; TRBD1 matches 11 bases in the middle. As encoded in the germline V gene, CDR1 is SGHNT while CDR2 is YENEEA. Here V drops 4 bases and J drops 0 bases, and the junction holds 14 bases not matched to any gene. From its cysteine to its phenylalanine, the CDR3 spans 19 amino acids. Left in the record is the CDR3 DNA by itself, 57 bases read in frame from the first base.